Sequencing of this T cell receptor (beta chain) was carried out in a study of shared clonotypes between healthy human individuals. Study-level information: Three CD4 naive, three CD4 memory, two CD8 naive and one CD8 memory plate were used per donor. Study-level results: Naive subsets typically showed greater estimated richness than memory subsets. With a handful of donors compared, about 5% of naive CD4 clonotypes were shared. For sorted subsets, rarefaction showed incomplete sequencing despite large depth.

With respect to this clone: What it binds is not known.

Naivety among CD8 cells was defined by CD45RO negativity and positive CCR7 selection, thereby excluding terminally differentiated effector memory CD45RA+ cells. The data were produced by immunoSEQ multiplex PCR, yet TCRdb's version contains in-frame clones alone and is incomplete. The sample holds some 2,100,000 clones; 85% to 95% are singletons and the top ten take more than 1.5%. Per the germline V gene, CDR1 is SGHVS and CDR2 is FQNEAQ. The CDR3 has 16 residues. Losses at the gene ends were 4 bases for V and 2 bases for J; bases not matched to a gene: 10. The sequence derives from a young man in good health. Some clones in this sample may be carry-over from other donors' samples. The gene calls are TRBV7-8 and TRBJ2-7; 8 nucleotides agree with TRBD1. The sequencing sample was made of naive CD8+ T cells from PBMCs. Here the CDR3 DNA reads TGTGCCAGCAGCTCCTGGACAGGGTATTATCCCTACGAGCAGTACTTC. Translation gives CASSSWTGYYPYEQYF.